Listed below are T cell receptor beta chains from one sample, sequenced in a study of blood T cell repertoires in COVID-19. Sequenced by immunoSEQ multiplex PCR; TCRdb stores in-frame clones only, minus some. This sample has over 100,000 clones, with 82% found just once. The material sequenced was peripheral blood. The receptor source for this set is a man in his sixties with acute or convalescent COVID-19. Each CDR3 is given with its conserved first and last residue. D genes are given only for firm matches. Clone size is given for some rows only: seen once, a few or many times, or a class if the clone is expanded.

NA | TRBJ1-1 | few | TRBV23-1 | CASTVGASREAFF | TGCGCCAGCACCGTTGGGGCCTCCCGCGAAGCTTTCTTT
NA | TRBJ1-2 | NA | TRBV19 | CASSIARANYGYTF | TGTGCCAGTAGTATTGCACGGGCTAACTATGGCTACACCTTC
NA | TRBJ1-2 | NA | TRBV10-1 | CASSETRTGTDGYTF | TGCGCCAGCAGTGAGACCCGAACAGGGACGGATGGCTACACCTTC
TRBD1 | TRBJ1-2 | NA | TRBV30 | CAWSAGQGAKGYTF | TGTGCCTGGAGTGCAGGACAGGGGGCGAAAGGCTACACCTTC
TRBD2 | TRBJ2-2 | NA | TRBV4-1 | CASSHDGGDGGELFF | TGCGCCAGCAGCCATGATGGGGGGGATGGCGGGGAGCTGTTTTTT
TRBD2 | TRBJ2-1 | NA | TRBV29-1 | CSVEPLLAGPYNEQFF | TGCAGCGTTGAACCCCTGCTAGCGGGACCTTACAATGAGCAGTTCTTC
NA | TRBJ1-5 | NA | TRBV19 | CASSIGGHAYSNQPQHF | TGTGCCAGTAGTATAGGGGGCCACGCTTATAGCAATCAGCCCCAGCATTTT
NA | TRBJ2-1 | NA | TRBV2 | CASSESRTPYNEQFF | TGTGCCAGCAGTGAATCTCGGACTCCCTACAATGAGCAGTTCTTC
NA | TRBJ1-2 | NA | TRBV12-3/TRBV12-4 | CASSLLPQNGYTF | TGTGCCAGCAGTTTACTCCCCCAGAATGGCTACACCTTC
TRBD1 | TRBJ2-7 | NA | TRBV27 | CASSPQGAGEQYF | TGTGCCAGCAGTCCCCAGGGGGCGGGCGAGCAGTACTTC
TRBD1 | TRBJ1-6 | once | TRBV7-9 | CASSSGQGGSPLHF | TGTGCCAGCAGCTCCGGACAGGGCGGGTCACCCCTCCACTTT